A selection of T cell receptor beta chains follows, all from one sample in a study of T cell repertoires in ileal Crohn's disease. Only in-frame clones appear in the TCRdb table, and some are missing; sequencing was by immunoSEQ multiplex PCR. This table has about 4,500 clones, 65% to 85% appearing once. The sequenced sample was ileal tissue. These receptors were obtained from an adult with Crohn's disease. The CDR3 runs from the conserved cysteine through the conserved F or W. Each record gives: CDR3 protein, CDR3 DNA, D gene, clone size, V gene, J gene. D genes are given only for firm matches. Some rows mark clone size as missing; the rest say once, few, many or name a class of expanded clone.

CDR3 protein: CASSLDSAGGKAFF; CDR3 DNA: TGTGCCAGCAGCTTAGATTCTGCCGGGGGGAAAGCTTTCTTT; D gene: NA; clone size: NA; V gene: TRBV11-2; J gene: TRBJ1-1
CDR3 protein: CASSSPPRTDTQYF; CDR3 DNA: TGTGCCAGCAGTTCTCCCCCCCGCACAGATACGCAGTATTTT; D gene: NA; clone size: NA; V gene: TRBV6-5; J gene: TRBJ2-3
CDR3 protein: CASQGLAGDFSEQFF; CDR3 DNA: TGTGCCAGCCAAGGACTAGCGGGAGACTTTAGTGAGCAGTTCTTC; D gene: TRBD2; clone size: NA; V gene: TRBV25-1; J gene: TRBJ2-1
CDR3 protein: CAELDRLSYEQYF; CDR3 DNA: TGTGCCGAATTAGACCGCCTCTCCTACGAGCAGTACTTC; D gene: NA; clone size: NA; V gene: TRBV5-5; J gene: TRBJ2-7
CDR3 protein: CASSLPTGSGKTEAFF; CDR3 DNA: TGTGCCAGCAGCTTGCCCACGGGCTCCGGGAAGACTGAAGCTTTCTTT; D gene: NA; clone size: NA; V gene: TRBV5-4; J gene: TRBJ1-1
CDR3 protein: CACKEGARQPQHF; CDR3 DNA: TGTGCCTGCAAGGAGGGGGCGCGACAGCCCCAGCATTTT; D gene: TRBD1; clone size: NA; V gene: TRBV6-5; J gene: TRBJ1-5
CDR3 protein: CASSPKTANYGYTF; CDR3 DNA: TGTGCCAGCAGCCCAAAGACCGCAAACTATGGCTACACCTTC; D gene: NA; clone size: NA; V gene: TRBV5-6; J gene: TRBJ1-2
CDR3 protein: CASSFAQGPTYEQYF; CDR3 DNA: TGCGCCAGCAGCTTTGCACAGGGCCCTACCTACGAGCAGTACTTC; D gene: NA; clone size: NA; V gene: TRBV5-1; J gene: TRBJ2-7
CDR3 protein: CASTTGNYGYTF; CDR3 DNA: TGTGCCAGTACGACCGGGAACTATGGCTACACCTTC; D gene: NA; clone size: NA; V gene: TRBV19; J gene: TRBJ1-2
CDR3 protein: CASSVNRGASYEQYF; CDR3 DNA: TGTGCCAGCAGTGTCAACAGGGGGGCCTCCTACGAGCAGTACTTC; D gene: TRBD1; clone size: once; V gene: TRBV27; J gene: TRBJ2-7
CDR3 protein: CASSHDRGRTAYNEQFF; CDR3 DNA: TGTGCCAGCTCACACGATCGAGGGAGGACTGCCTACAATGAGCAGTTCTTC; D gene: NA; clone size: NA; V gene: TRBV18; J gene: TRBJ2-1
CDR3 protein: CASSEERGPDTQYF; CDR3 DNA: TGTGCCAGCAGTGAAGAAAGGGGGCCAGATACGCAGTATTTT; D gene: TRBD1; clone size: NA; V gene: TRBV6-1; J gene: TRBJ2-3
CDR3 protein: CASSQDFTNTEAFF; CDR3 DNA: TGTGCCAGCAGCCAGGATTTCACGAACACTGAAGCTTTCTTT; D gene: NA; clone size: NA; V gene: TRBV7-2; J gene: TRBJ1-1
CDR3 protein: CASSVSGTQETQYF; CDR3 DNA: TGTGCCAGCAGCGTCAGCGGGACTCAAGAGACCCAGTACTTC; D gene: TRBD2; clone size: NA; V gene: TRBV7-6; J gene: TRBJ2-5
CDR3 protein: CASSIGTGGPTEAFF; CDR3 DNA: TGTGCCAGTAGTATCGGGACAGGGGGACCCACTGAAGCTTTCTTT; D gene: TRBD1; clone size: few; V gene: TRBV19; J gene: TRBJ1-1
CDR3 protein: CASRTTGTSNYGYTF; CDR3 DNA: TGTGCCAGCAGGACCACCGGGACAAGTAACTATGGCTACACCTTC; D gene: NA; clone size: NA; V gene: TRBV28; J gene: TRBJ1-2
CDR3 protein: CAWNLQGDEQYF; CDR3 DNA: TGTGCCTGGAATCTTCAGGGGGACGAGCAGTACTTC; D gene: TRBD1; clone size: NA; V gene: TRBV30; J gene: TRBJ2-7
CDR3 protein: CASSLSFDNEQFF; CDR3 DNA: TGTGCCAGCAGTTTATCATTTGACAATGAGCAGTTCTTC; D gene: NA; clone size: once; V gene: TRBV27; J gene: TRBJ2-1